The clone carrying this T cell receptor beta chain appeared once. The record originates from a study of blood T cell repertoires in COVID-19. For the study at large: The United States, Italy and Spain were the sources of the acute and convalescent COVID-19 samples. T cells, B-cell-depleted T cells, or PBMCs supplied cDNA or gDNA.

Study processing details: Counts of nucleated cells, estimated from reference gene primer amplification, were obtained. Sequencing used immunoSEQ multiplex PCR; TCRdb keeps in-frame clones, though not all of them. From that table come the V and J calls and clone size; the DNA was used to work out D and trimming. Of 160,000 or so clones in the sample, approximately 90% are singletons; the top ten hold 3.5% to 4%. The TCR was taken from an older woman who had recovered from COVID-19. The material sequenced was peripheral blood.

The CDR3 loop is CASSFTGTGNNEQFF. As DNA, the CDR3 is TGCGCCAGCAGCTTTACCGGGACAGGGAACAATGAGCAGTTCTTC. V usage is TRBV5-1 and J usage is TRBJ2-1, with 9 bases that match TRBD1. The germline V gene encodes CDR1 SGHRS and CDR2 YFSETQ. This CDR3 contains 15 residues. V dropped 2 bases and J dropped 5; count of bases not matched to a gene: 5.